Presented here are 27 T cell receptor beta chains from one specimen sequenced in a study of blood T cell repertoires in COVID-19. The assay was immunoSEQ multiplex PCR, and TCRdb's table has in-frame clones only and misses some. The repertoire holds about 190,000 clones, with 65% to 80% as singletons. Material: peripheral blood. The receptors were gathered from a middle-aged man who had recovered from COVID-19.

The chain has TRBV20-1 and TRBJ2-3, with 9 bases fitting TRBD2. The CDR3 has 14 residues. Per germline, CDR1 DFQATT and CDR2 SNEGSKA (reference sequence). V was pared by 3 bases and J by 1 base, with 2 bases of the junction left unmatched. As DNA, the CDR3 is TGCAGTGCTAGTAAGCGGGAGGGCACAGATACGCAGTATTTT. This gives the protein CSASKREGTDTQYF.

The chain joins TRBV30 to TRBJ2-1; 7 positions match TRBD1. The germline V gene has CDR1 GTSNPN and CDR2 SVGIG (reference sequence). V dropped 1 base and J dropped 12; count of bases not matched to a gene: 3. The CDR3 totals 11 residues. In nucleotides, the CDR3 is TGTGCCTGGAGTGAACAGGGGTGGCAGTTCTTC. This encodes CAWSEQGWQFF.

CDR3 loop: CASRTPGQGSRELFF. Here the CDR3 DNA reads TGTGCCAGCAGAACTCCGGGACAGGGGTCGCGGGAGCTGTTTTTT. The V and J genes are TRBV2 and TRBJ2-2; 10 positions match TRBD1. Germline lookup yields CDR1 SNHLY and CDR2 FYNNEI. This CDR3 is built from 15 residues. Losses at the gene ends were 6 bases for V and 9 bases for J; bases not matched to a gene: 10.

This chain joins TRBV5-1 and TRBJ1-4; the D gene is possibly TRBD1 (6 bases). Germline V CDR1 and CDR2: SGHRS, YFSETQ. The CDR3 runs to 13 residues. V dropped 5 bases and J dropped 8 bases, with 13 bases sitting between them. As DNA, the CDR3 is TGCGCCAGCAGTGGGGGGGCAGAAGAAAAACTGTTTTTT. It encodes CASSGGAEEKLFF.

Here the CDR3 reads CASGSDTYTGELFF. In DNA, the CDR3 is TGTGCTAGTGGTTCTGACACTTACACCGGGGAGCTGTTTTTT. V and J are TRBV12-5 and TRBJ2-2, with D hard to call. The V end lost 4 bases, the J end lost 3 bases, and 9 bases lay between the germline ends. Germline V CDR1 and CDR2: LGHNT, FRNRAP. This CDR3 is 14 amino acids long.

This sequence joins TRBV4-1 and TRBJ1-1, with TRBD1 identical over 7 bases. CDR3 length equals 16 residues. Germline-derived CDR1 and CDR2 are MGHRA and YSYEKL. Trimming cost V 4 bases and J 0 bases; bases outside gene matches: 8. The CDR3 sequence is CASSRYTGAMNTEAFF. The CDR3 nucleotides are TGCGCCAGCAGCCGATATACAGGGGCCATGAACACTGAAGCTTTCTTT.

This rearrangement joins TRBV19 to TRBJ1-5; D possibly corresponds to TRBD1 (5 bases). Germline V gene data show CDR1 as LNHDA and CDR2 as SQIVND (reference sequence). The CDR3 runs to 14 residues. With 5 bases removed from V and 7 bases from J, the gap between germline ends came to 15 bases. This CDR3 reads CASSSQRGTQPQHF. CDR3 DNA: TGTGCCAGTAGTTCCCAGCGGGGGACCCAGCCCCAGCATTTT.

There are a few counts of this clone. This rearrangement joins TRBV14 to TRBJ1-6, with D possibly being TRBD1 (5 bases). Germline V gives CDR1 SGHDN, CDR2 FVKESK. This CDR3 has 15 amino acids. Deletions cut 4 bases from V and 5 bases from J, with 12 bases between. The CDR3 is CASSLQGTNNSPLHF. The DNA for the CDR3 is TGTGCCAGCAGCCTCCAGGGAACGAATAATTCACCCCTCCACTTT.

The chain recombines TRBV24-1 with TRBJ2-7; 14 nucleotides match TRBD2. This CDR3 has 13 residues. Germline lookup yields CDR1 KGHDR and CDR2 SFDVKD. Trimming cost V 9 bases and J 3 bases; bases outside gene matches: 0. CDR3 sequence: CATGLAGGYEQYF. In DNA, the CDR3 is TGTGCCACCGGACTAGCGGGAGGCTACGAGCAGTACTTC.

This chain connects TRBV28 to TRBJ2-3, with TRBD2 matching 12 bases. Germline V CDR1 and CDR2: MDHEN, SYDVKM. Germline trimming cut 3 bases from V and 5 bases from J; bases unmatched to any gene: 6. The CDR3 contains 16 residues. The CDR3 loop is CASSFASGRVVDTQYF. The CDR3 bases are TGTGCCAGCAGTTTCGCTAGCGGGAGGGTGGTAGATACGCAGTATTTT.

The chain combines TRBV4-2 with TRBJ2-1, with TRBD2 matching 8 bases. Trimming cost V 0 bases and J 11 bases; bases outside gene matches: 6. The CDR3 extends over 14 amino acids. Germline V gene lookup returns CDR1 LGHNA and CDR2 YNFKEQ. The CDR3 region has the DNA TGTGCCAGCAGCCAAGAGGCGGGGGGCTATAAGCAGTTCTTC. Protein product: CASSQEAGGYKQFF.

The J gene is TRBJ1-1, the V gene TRBV30, with no clear D. The V gene's germline CDR1 is GTSNPN and CDR2 SVGIG (reference sequence). Deletions cut 4 bases from V and 6 bases from J, with 6 bases between. The CDR3 consists of 10 residues. CDR3 DNA sequence: TGTGCCTGGATGAGGGCTGAAGCTTTCTTT. It translates to CAWMRAEAFF.

The chain couples TRBV14 to TRBJ2-5; TRBD1 matches 7 bases. The V gene end was trimmed by 5 bases and the J gene end by 5 bases; junction bases not matched to a gene: 5. CDR3 size: 13 residues. CDR1 and CDR2 (germline): SGHDN, FVKESK. The CDR3 region is CASSDRVTETQYF. The DNA of the CDR3 is TGTGCCAGCAGCGACAGGGTGACGGAGACCCAGTACTTC.

CDR3 sequence: CAWSGLVGETQYF. The CDR3 bases are TGTGCCTGGAGTGGACTAGTTGGAGAGACCCAGTACTTC. V usage is TRBV30 and J usage is TRBJ2-5, with a tentative D call TRBD2 (6 bases). Germline CDR1 reads GTSNPN; CDR2 reads SVGIG (reference sequence). The CDR3 length is 13 residues. Between the trimmed V and J ends, which lost 1 base and 4 bases, there was a span of 10 bases.

The DNA for the CDR3 is TGTGCCAGCAGCTTGGACCCGACAGGGCTATATGGCTACACCTTC. Translated: CASSLDPTGLYGYTF. The chain has TRBV5-4 and TRBJ1-2, with TRBD1 identical over 7 bases. CDR3 length: 15 residues. Per germline, CDR1 SGHNT and CDR2 YYREEE (reference sequence). Losses at the gene ends were 0 bases for V and 5 bases for J; bases not matched to a gene: 7.

In this sample, this clone turned up a few times. The chain employs TRBV7-3 and TRBJ2-2; 7 nucleotides line up with TRBD1. The CDR3 is 15 residues long. Germline values: CDR1 SGHTA, CDR2 FQGTGA. V trimming: 4 bases; J trimming: 3 bases; junction bases outside the gene matches: 5. CDR3 sequence: CASSYDRADTGELFF. As DNA, the CDR3 is TGTGCCAGCAGCTACGACAGGGCGGACACCGGGGAGCTGTTTTTT.

This chain uses TRBV4-3 with TRBJ2-2; TRBD2 agrees at 8 bases. The V and J ends lost 4 bases and 7 bases, in that order; junction bases with no gene match: 11. Germline V gene data show CDR1 as LGHNA and CDR2 as YSLEER. This CDR3 region has 16 residues. The CDR3 nucleotides are TGCGCCAGCAGCCTAATAGCGGGGAGAGGGAGCGGGGAGCTGTTTTTT. Residues: CASSLIAGRGSGELFF.

The J gene is TRBJ2-7, the V gene TRBV6-5; 9 bases agree with TRBD1. Trimming cost V 0 bases and J 6 bases; bases outside gene matches: 6. The CDR3 loop spans 15 amino acids. Germline CDR1 is MNHEY and CDR2 is SVGAGI. The CDR3 reads CASSYSGQGFVEQYF. CDR3 sequence (DNA): TGTGCCAGCAGTTACTCGGGACAGGGTTTTGTCGAGCAGTACTTC.

This chain links TRBV2 with TRBJ2-7, with 9 bases lining up with TRBD1. The trim removed 6 bases at V and 5 bases at J, leaving 8 bases unmatched. The germline gives CDR1 SNHLY, CDR2 FYNNEI. The CDR3 length is 14 residues. CDR3 amino acids: CASRETGGRDEQYF. DNA for the CDR3: TGTGCCAGCAGGGAAACAGGGGGCAGGGACGAGCAGTACTTC.

The chain is built from TRBV7-3 and TRBJ2-7, with TRBD1 matching 9 bases. J lost 6 bases, V lost 5 bases, and 8 bases had no gene match. This CDR3 comprises 14 residues. CDR1 is SGHTA and CDR2 is FQGTGA in the germline V gene. CDR3 protein: CASSPGTGSLEQYF. Here the CDR3 DNA reads TGTGCCAGCAGCCCCGGGACAGGGTCCCTCGAGCAGTACTTC.

This chain links TRBV27 with TRBJ2-2; 9 bases line up with TRBD1. There are 14 residues in the CDR3. Germline CDR1 reads MNHEY; CDR2 reads SMNVEV (reference sequence). The trim removed 4 bases at V and 7 bases at J, leaving 4 bases unmatched. CDR3 protein: CASSWDRVYGELFF. CDR3 DNA: TGTGCCAGCAGTTGGGACAGGGTTTACGGGGAGCTGTTTTTT.

V and J are TRBV7-2 and TRBJ2-1; 8 nucleotides agree with TRBD2. The CDR3 is made up of 14 amino acids. Germline CDR1 SGHTA, CDR2 FQGNSA. The V segment lost 4 bases and the J segment 10 bases; nucleotides outside the gene matches: 9. The CDR3, as DNA: TGTGCCAGCAGCTACGGACTAGCTGGAGGCGAGCAGTTCTTC. Its protein is CASSYGLAGGEQFF.

At least ten counts were recorded for this clone. The gene calls are TRBV11-2 and TRBJ2-7; no clear D gene. CDR3 length: 13 amino acids. CDR1 SGHAT and CDR2 FQNNGV come from the germline V gene. Between the trimmed V and J ends, which lost 6 bases and 5 bases, there was a span of 14 bases. The CDR3 loop reads CASSPLHLNEQYF. The CDR3 DNA reads TGTGCCAGCAGTCCCCTTCATCTAAACGAGCAGTACTTC.

The chain carries TRBV13 and TRBJ2-7; D is ambiguous. Trimming took off 0 bases at V and 1 base at J, with 10 bases between the two ends. The CDR3 spans 15 residues. Germline V gene lookup returns CDR1 PRHDT and CDR2 FYEKMQ (reference sequence). CDR3 nucleotide sequence: TGTGCCAGCAGCTTAGGCGTTGACACTTCCTACGAGCAGTACTTC. It specifies CASSLGVDTSYEQYF.

J is TRBJ2-7 and V is TRBV14; 7 nucleotides match TRBD1. The CDR3 contains 15 residues. Germline assignment: CDR1 SGHDN and CDR2 FVKESK. Trimming cost V 0 bases and J 5 bases; bases outside gene matches: 7. The CDR3 reads CASSQDNRGVHEQYF. The CDR3 coding sequence is TGTGCCAGCAGCCAAGATAACAGGGGTGTCCACGAGCAGTACTTC.

The rearrangement links TRBV29-1 to TRBJ2-3; a possible D gene is TRBD2 (5 bases). This CDR3 has 12 amino acids. Trimming stripped 4 bases from V and 1 base from J, with 6 bases between. From germline, CDR1 is SQVTM and CDR2 ANQGSEA. CDR3 in DNA: TGCAGCGTTGTTAGCGGCACAGATACGCAGTATTTT. Translated: CSVVSGTDTQYF.

The genes are TRBV27 and TRBJ2-3; 7 bases agree with TRBD2. The ends lost 4 bases at V and 1 base at J; junction bases unmatched: 8. Germline-derived CDR1 and CDR2 are MNHEY and SMNVEV (reference sequence). The CDR3 length is 16 residues. This CDR3 reads CASSSSRTRGTDTQYF. CDR3 coding DNA: TGTGCCAGCAGTTCATCCAGGACTAGGGGCACAGATACGCAGTATTTT.